A selection of T cell receptor beta chains follows, all from one sample in a study of blood T cell repertoires in COVID-19. TCRdb's table, derived via immunoSEQ multiplex PCR, lists solely in-frame clones and lacks some. Of around 66,000 clones in the sample, around 87% were seen once. Sequencing used peripheral blood. These receptors originate from a man in his 60s with acute or convalescent COVID-19. Both conserved end residues are trimmed from each CDR3. Fields, in order: J gene, V gene, CDR3 protein.

>TRBJ2-5|TRBV7-2
ASSLGAGTQY
>TRBJ1-2|TRBV15
ATSRQGSGYT
>TRBJ2-7|TRBV9
ASSVGQGIAYEQY
>TRBJ1-3|TRBV12-3/TRBV12-4
ASLTGGGNTIY
>TRBJ2-3|TRBV9
ASSGPGQGPTDTQY
>TRBJ1-1|TRBV5-4
ASSLGQVNTEAF
>TRBJ2-7|TRBV7-2
ASSLPGRHYEQY
>TRBJ1-2|TRBV6-1
ASSEFSAGYYGYT
>TRBJ2-3|TRBV5-1
ASSPPLAGGSDTQY
>TRBJ1-1|TRBV4-3
ASSQEVSSAGTEAF
>TRBJ2-1|TRBV24-1
ATSKGRGTGSYNEQF
>TRBJ2-7|TRBV4-3
ASSQDLQGIISYEQY
>TRBJ2-1|TRBV5-1
ASSLGGGEQF
>TRBJ2-3|TRBV2
ASSRSSSPRADTQY
>TRBJ1-4|TRBV9
ASSVGQEVNEKLF
>TRBJ1-2|TRBV7-6
ASSLETGYGYT
>TRBJ2-1|TRBV29-1
SVVSTGTVGMQF
>TRBJ1-2|TRBV28
ASLWAGQGERGYT
>TRBJ1-1|TRBV7-9
ASSQTVQGGNTEAF
>TRBJ2-1|TRBV15
ATSRDRGQGFDEQF
>TRBJ2-7|TRBV2
ASTGQTGSSSYEQY
>TRBJ2-1|TRBV30
AWTSGLSWKDEQF
>TRBJ2-3|TRBV6-5
ASSYGGGPTDTQY
>TRBJ1-1|TRBV7-9
ASSFQGTSNTEAF
>TRBJ2-3|TRBV18
ASSQSGGQTDTQY
>TRBJ1-2|TRBV28
ASSDRGYANYGYT
>TRBJ1-6|TRBV11-2
ASSLMGRADSPLH
>TRBJ1-5|TRBV7-8
ASSSRDRGIDQPQH
>TRBJ2-5|TRBV4-3
ASSQDASPRRGREQETQY
>TRBJ1-2|TRBV30
AWSVLAATNYGYT
>TRBJ2-5|TRBV18
ASSPRGFQETQY
>TRBJ2-3|TRBV7-9
ASSFNRDTQY
>TRBJ1-4|TRBV19
ASSRSGINEKLF
>TRBJ1-1|TRBV19
ASSMVRGHAEAF
>TRBJ2-5|TRBV5-4
ASSLYSETQY
>TRBJ1-1|TRBV6-6
ASSSPLGGMNTEAF
>TRBJ1-2|TRBV27
ASSPPPGGGIYGYT
>TRBJ2-1|TRBV7-9
ASSLVGTGSGEQF
>TRBJ2-1|TRBV7-8
ASSGDRGLGNEQF
>TRBJ1-2|TRBV3-1/TRBV3-2
ASSQDSGVGGYT
>TRBJ2-7|TRBV3-1/TRBV3-2
ASSLRDRAFYEQY
>TRBJ2-7|TRBV7-2
ASSFEGGQGFYEQY
>TRBJ1-3|TRBV18
ASSPGLTSGNTIY
>TRBJ1-1|TRBV19
ASSGRGARRIEAF
>TRBJ2-7|TRBV2
ASTTGGDEQY